This T cell receptor beta chain was captured in a study of CD8 T cells in Susac syndrome. The germline V and J ends were trimmed by 4 bases and 10 bases, with 20 bases remaining between them. The germline gives CDR1 GTSNPN, CDR2 SVGIG (reference sequence). This CDR3 contains 14 residues. cDNA came from about 0.46 to 1 ug RNA primed by random hexamers. TCRdb re-called the immunoSEQ multiplex PCR reads with MiXCR, one entry per CDR3 protein. This table holds more than 70,000 distinct CDR3 sequences, roughly 90% found once. This chain uses TRBV30 with TRBJ2-1, with D possibly called TRBD1 or TRBD2 (6 bases each). The sequence was obtained from a human donor with multiple sclerosis. Sequencing input: CD8+ T cells from PBMCs. This CDR3 reads CAWTGGAGTHEQFF. The CDR3 bases are TGTGCCTGGACCGGAGGGGCCGGGACACACGAGCAGTTCTTC. Combining the CDR3 with reference TRBV30 and TRBJ2-1 gives the whole variable domain SQTIHQWPATLVQPVGSPLSLECTVEGTSNPNLYWYRQAAGRGLQLLFYSVGIGQISSEVPQNLSASRPQDRQFILSSKKLLLSDSGFYLCAWTGGAGTHEQFFGPGTRLTVL.